These 17 T cell receptor beta chains share one sample of origin, sequenced in a study of shared clonotypes between healthy human individuals. Assay used: immunoSEQ multiplex PCR; TCRdb lists only in-frame clones, some missing. This table has about 2 million clones, about 95% appearing once. CD8 cells regarded as naive lacked CD45RO, were positively chosen for CCR7, and omitted terminally differentiated effector memory CD45RA+ cells. Sequencing was done on a sample of naive CD8+ T cells sorted from blood. These receptor sequences come from a man younger than 30 in good health.

The chain joins TRBV11-1 to TRBJ2-1; 11 nucleotides agree with TRBD2. Germline CDR1 SGHAT, CDR2 FQDESV (reference sequence). CDR3 length equals 16 residues. With 1 base clipped from V and 7 bases from J, the junction kept 6 bases outside the gene matches. The CDR3 is CASSLERLAGLNEQFF. In nucleotides, the CDR3 is TGTGCCAGCAGCTTAGAGAGACTAGCGGGGCTGAATGAGCAGTTCTTC.

Remarks on this clone: Other DNA sequences in the same sample also yield this CDR3. J is TRBJ1-4 and V is TRBV4-1, with D maybe TRBD1 (5 bases). Trimming took 4 bases from V and 0 from J, leaving 12 bases between them. Looked up from germline, CDR1 is MGHRA and CDR2 is YSYEKL. The CDR3 totals 16 residues. CDR3 sequence reads: CASSPRDSSTNEKLFF. The CDR3 DNA reads as TGCGCCAGCAGCCCACGTGACAGTTCAACTAATGAAAAACTGTTTTTT.

V and J are TRBV9 and TRBJ2-7; TRBD1 agrees at 10 bases. Trimming took 5 bases from V and 6 from J; bases not matched to a gene: 8. CDR3 length: 14 amino acids. Germline-derived CDR1 and CDR2 are SGDLS and YYNGEE. CDR3 nucleotides: TGTGCCAGCAGTATGGGACAGGGGAATAGCGAGCAGTACTTC. Protein product: CASSMGQGNSEQYF. Drawing the rest from reference TRBV9 and TRBJ2-7, the complete variable domain is DSGVTQTPKHLITATGQRVTLRCSPRSGDLSVYWYQQSLDQGLQFLIQYYNGEERAKGNILERFSAQQFPDLHSELNLSSLELGDSALYFCASSMGQGNSEQYFGPGTRLTVT.

The DNA for the CDR3 is TGTGCCAGCAGCTCCCAGGAGGGACTAGCTCTCACAGATACGCAGTATTTT. This gives the protein CASSSQEGLALTDTQYF. The chain is built from TRBV7-8 and TRBJ2-3, with 9 bases matching TRBD2. J gave up 2 bases and V 4 bases, and 10 bases lay outside the gene matches. The CDR3 is 17 residues long. CDR1 is SGHVS and CDR2 is FQNEAQ in the germline V gene.

With regard to this clone: The junction departs from germline at one end; a sequencing error may be responsible. Within the sample, other DNA sequences also encode this same CDR3. In DNA, the CDR3 is TGCGCCAGCAGCTCTACAGGGGAAAGTGGCTACACCTTC. Translating gives CASSSTGESGYTF. The genes are TRBV6-5 and TRBJ1-2, with 7 bases identical to TRBD1. The CDR3 runs 13 residues. The V gene's germline CDR1 is MNHEY and CDR2 SVGAGI.

The genes are TRBV30 and TRBJ2-7, with 13 bases lining up with TRBD2. This CDR3 comprises 15 residues. In germline, CDR1 is GTSNPN, CDR2 SVGIG (reference sequence). V trimming: 0 bases; J trimming: 2 bases; junction bases outside the gene matches: 1. The CDR3 DNA reads TGTGCCTGGAGTGTAGGACTAGCGGGAGCCTACGAGCAGTACTTC. It translates to CAWSVGLAGAYEQYF. The full variable domain, with the rest looked up from reference TRBV30 and TRBJ2-7, is SQTIHQWPATLVQPVGSPLSLECTVEGTSNPNLYWYRQAAGRGLQLLFYSVGIGQISSEVPQNLSASRPQDRQFILSSKKLLLSDSGFYLCAWSVGLAGAYEQYFGPGTRLTVT.

The chain carries TRBV5-4 and TRBJ2-7; 7 bases match TRBD2. The J segment lost 3 bases and the V segment lost 3 bases, leaving 6 bases of the junction unmatched. The CDR3 covers 14 residues. Germline V gene lookup returns CDR1 SGHNT and CDR2 YYREEE (reference sequence). DNA for the CDR3: TGTGCCAGCAGCTCCCTGACGGGGGGCTACGAGCAGTACTTC. This encodes CASSSLTGGYEQYF. Supplemented by reference TRBV5-4 and TRBJ2-7, the full variable domain reads ETGVTQSPTHLIKTRGQQVTLRCSSQSGHNTVSWYQQALGQGPQFIFQYYREEENGRGNFPPRFSGLQFPNYSSELNVNALELDDSALYLCASSSLTGGYEQYFGPGTRLTVT.

The genes are TRBV19 and TRBJ2-2, with 8 bases fitting TRBD2. The junction had 7 bases not matched to a gene; V was cut back by 3 bases and J by 4 bases. The germline V gene has CDR1 LNHDA and CDR2 SQIVND (reference sequence). CDR3 size: 16 residues. The DNA of the CDR3 is TGTGCCAGTAGTATCGAAGCGGGAGATATCACCGGGGAGCTGTTTTTT. Its translation is CASSIEAGDITGELFF.

This chain uses TRBV28 with TRBJ2-1; a weak D match, TRBD2 (6 bases). Trimming took off 7 bases at V and 0 bases at J, with 13 bases between the two ends. This CDR3 is built from 15 residues. Germline loops: CDR1 MDHEN, CDR2 SYDVKM. DNA for the CDR3: TGTGCCAGCAACTCCCTGGAGGGCTCCTACAATGAGCAGTTCTTC. This encodes CASNSLEGSYNEQFF.

The chain's CDR3 is CASRPGHGRSNTGELFF. CDR3 nucleotide sequence: TGTGCCAGCAGACCCGGACACGGCAGATCGAACACCGGGGAGCTGTTTTTT. The chain employs TRBV28 and TRBJ2-2; a weak D match, TRBD1 (5 bases). The CDR3 is 17 residues long. The germline V gene encodes CDR1 MDHEN and CDR2 SYDVKM. V shed 6 bases and J shed 0 bases, with 17 bases lying between them.

This rearrangement joins TRBV27 to TRBJ2-3, with a possible D match to TRBD2 (6 bases). Germline CDR1 is MNHEY and CDR2 is SMNVEV (reference sequence). This CDR3 is 16 amino acids long. Trimming left V 4 bases short and J 2 bases short, with 16 bases between. The CDR3 nucleotides are TGTGCCAGCAGTTGGCAGCGGGCCTCTTCCACAGATACGCAGTATTTT. Translated: CASSWQRASSTDTQYF.

Concerning this clone itself: Other nucleotide sequences in the sample specify the same CDR3. The CDR3 DNA follows: TGTGCCAGCAGCCTCAGGGGGCCGGACACTGAAGCTTTCTTT. Translating it yields CASSLRGPDTEAFF. The chain has TRBV27 and TRBJ1-1, with TRBD1 matching over 8 bases. CDR3 length: 14 amino acids. Trimming at V came to 6 bases and at J to 3 bases, leaving 6 bases not matched to a gene. CDR1 and CDR2 from the germline V gene are MNHEY and SMNVEV (reference sequence).

The chain couples TRBV2 to TRBJ2-1; a possible D gene is TRBD2 (6 bases). The length of the CDR3 is 13 residues. Trimming took 3 bases from V and 5 from J, leaving 8 bases between them. The germline gives CDR1 SNHLY, CDR2 FYNNEI. Here the CDR3 DNA reads TGTGCCAGCAGTGACAGGGAGGACAATGAGCAGTTCTTC. Amino acid sequence: CASSDREDNEQFF.

In its sample, this clone was seen once. The CDR3 nucleotides read TGTGCCAGCTCCCCTGGGGGCCTGGACACCGGGGAGCTGTTTTTT. It encodes CASSPGGLDTGELFF. The chain carries TRBV18 and TRBJ2-2; tentative D call: TRBD1 (6 bases). The germline V gene has CDR1 KGHSH and CDR2 LQKENI. With 6 bases removed from V and 3 bases from J, the gap between germline ends came to 14 bases. This CDR3 comprises 15 residues.

The chain employs TRBV7-9 and TRBJ2-1; TRBD2 matches 11 bases. CDR3 length: 15 residues. The germline V gene has CDR1 SEHNR and CDR2 FQNEAQ (reference sequence). Unmatched junction bases numbered 8, after V lost 5 bases and J lost 8 bases. Here the CDR3 DNA reads TGTGCCAGCAGCCCACATAGCGGGAGGGTCTATGAGCAGTTCTTC. Protein product: CASSPHSGRVYEQFF.

The V and J genes are TRBV5-6 and TRBJ2-7, with TRBD2 identical over 8 bases. Germline CDR1 is SGHDT and CDR2 is YYEEEE. The CDR3 is 13 amino acids. V lost 0 bases, J lost 5 bases, and 1 base stayed unmatched. CDR3 sequence reads: CASSLELADEQYF. The CDR3 nucleotides are TGTGCCAGCAGCTTGGAACTAGCGGACGAGCAGTACTTC.

V and J are TRBV5-6 and TRBJ2-5, with D possibly TRBD1 on 5 matching bases. V was cut by 3 bases and J by 2 bases, with 17 bases left in between. The CDR3 sequence is 16 residues long. Germline V CDR1 and CDR2: SGHDT, YYEEEE. CDR3 sequence reads: CASSWNPDSQQETQYF. In DNA, the CDR3 is TGTGCCAGCAGCTGGAACCCAGACAGCCAACAAGAGACCCAGTACTTC.